The 9 T cell receptor beta chains listed next were all sequenced from one sample in a study of T-cell memory formation after mild COVID-19. TCRdb recomputed calls from the 5' RACE reads with MiXCR, one row per CDR3 protein. The sample has 200,000 or so distinct CDR3 sequences; around 15% are singletons. The sequenced material came from PBMCs or a T cell subset sorted from them (not recorded which). The receptors derive from an adult woman who had mild COVID-19 (a few samples of this study predate the infection). Cell type and time point are not known.

The genes are TRBV2 and TRBJ1-2; D possibly corresponds to TRBD1 (6 bases). In germline, CDR1 is SNHLY, CDR2 FYNNEI. This CDR3 is 15 amino acids long. V was cut by 5 bases and J by 9 bases, with 22 bases left in between. This CDR3 reads CASSPNPGRRGSYTF. CDR3 sequence (DNA): TGTGCCAGCAGTCCCAATCCGGGACGCAGGGGAAGCTACACCTTC.

The V and J genes are TRBV4-2 and TRBJ1-2, with 7 positions matching TRBD1. Germline CDR1 is LGHNA and CDR2 is YNFKEQ. This CDR3 region has 15 residues. With V trimmed by 0 bases and J by 4 bases, 5 bases remained unmatched. The CDR3 nucleotides read TGTGCCAGCAGCCAAGATGAGGGGGCTAGCTATGGCTACACCTTC. Amino acid sequence: CASSQDEGASYGYTF.

This clonotype has a handful of counts. The gene calls are TRBV20-1 and TRBJ2-7; 8 bases agree with TRBD1. Trimming cost V 6 bases and J 2 bases; bases outside gene matches: 3. The CDR3 totals 12 residues. CDR1 DFQATT and CDR2 SNEGSKA come from the germline V gene (reference sequence). For the CDR3, the DNA is TGCAGTGCCATGGGACAGGCCTACGAGCAGTACTTC. Translation: CSAMGQAYEQYF.

Here the CDR3 reads CATAQTSGSGGELFF. Written as DNA, the CDR3 is TGTGCCACCGCCCAAACTAGCGGGAGTGGCGGGGAGCTGTTTTTT. The chain combines TRBV24-1 with TRBJ2-2, with 11 bases that match TRBD2. Losses at the gene ends were 9 bases for V and 7 bases for J; bases not matched to a gene: 9. CDR3 length: 15 residues. Per the germline V gene, CDR1 is KGHDR and CDR2 is SFDVKD.

The V and J genes are TRBV20-1 and TRBJ2-5; perhaps TRBD1 as D (5 bases). The CDR3 consists of 14 residues. The ends were cut back, 3 bases at V and 1 base at J, with 12 bases in the middle. Germline V gene lookup returns CDR1 DFQATT and CDR2 SNEGSKA (reference sequence). The CDR3, as DNA: TGCAGTGCTAGTCCCCACAGGTTCCAAGAGACCCAGTACTTC. The encoded protein is CSASPHRFQETQYF.

This clonotype was seen a few times. J is TRBJ2-1 and V is TRBV7-8, with 8 bases aligning to TRBD2. V lost 1 base, J lost 7 bases, and 6 bases stayed unmatched. The CDR3 extends over 15 amino acids. Germline CDR1 is SGHVS and CDR2 is FQNEAQ. The CDR3 sequence: CASSLVSGGVNEQFF. In DNA form, the CDR3 reads TGTGCCAGCAGCTTAGTATCGGGAGGGGTAAATGAGCAGTTCTTC.

This clonotype was seen repeatedly, ten times or more. The chain combines TRBV6-5 with TRBJ2-6; D is perhaps TRBD1 (5 bases). Trimming pared 2 bases from V and 4 bases from J, leaving 12 bases between. Looked up from germline, CDR1 is MNHEY and CDR2 is SVGAGI. The CDR3 totals 16 residues. The CDR3 spells CASSYTAGHGANVLTF. DNA for the CDR3: TGTGCCAGCAGTTACACGGCAGGGCACGGGGCCAACGTCCTGACTTTC.

This clonotype turned up a few times. The chain recombines TRBV5-1 with TRBJ1-1, with D uncertain. The V gene's germline CDR1 is SGHRS and CDR2 YFSETQ. This CDR3 spans 12 amino acids. V shed 0 bases and J shed 11 bases, with 11 bases lying between them. CDR3 region: CASSLEGRRAFF. CDR3 DNA: TGCGCCAGCAGCTTGGAAGGGCGGCGGGCTTTCTTT.

This clonotype has a single count. The CDR3 loop is CSARDSPPGYAFF. DNA of the CDR3: TGCAGTGCTAGAGATAGCCCCCCCGGGTACGCTTTCTTT. This rearrangement joins TRBV20-1 to TRBJ1-1; D remains unclear. Germline CDR1 and CDR2: DFQATT and SNEGSKA (reference sequence). CDR3 size: 13 residues. Trimming removed 0 bases at V and 11 bases at J, with 16 bases between.